The T cell receptor beta chain under discussion was sequenced for a study of blood T cell repertoires in COVID-19. Study context: Sites across the United States, Italy and Spain contributed samples from acute and convalescent COVID-19. T cells, B-cell-depleted T cells, or PBMCs supplied cDNA or gDNA.

There are 12 residues in the CDR3. Germline V lookup: CDR1 SNHLY, CDR2 FYNNEI. V was shortened by 8 bases and J by 9 bases, with 17 bases between the two germline ends. Per the original methods: Amplified reference gene primers provided the basis for estimating nucleated cell counts. Profiling relied on immunoSEQ multiplex PCR, and the TCRdb table lists in-frame clones only, not all of them. That table is the source of V, J and clone size, and D and trimming were worked out from the DNA. The sample contains roughly 32,000 clones, more than 75% of which appear only once. This chain connects TRBV2 to TRBJ2-7; D possibly corresponds to TRBD2 (5 bases). Sequencing was carried out using peripheral blood. This receptor was identified in a man aged 60-69 years with active COVID-19. CDR3: CASAQDSLPQYF. As DNA, the CDR3 is TGTGCCAGCGCCCAGGACTCCTTGCCGCAGTACTTC.